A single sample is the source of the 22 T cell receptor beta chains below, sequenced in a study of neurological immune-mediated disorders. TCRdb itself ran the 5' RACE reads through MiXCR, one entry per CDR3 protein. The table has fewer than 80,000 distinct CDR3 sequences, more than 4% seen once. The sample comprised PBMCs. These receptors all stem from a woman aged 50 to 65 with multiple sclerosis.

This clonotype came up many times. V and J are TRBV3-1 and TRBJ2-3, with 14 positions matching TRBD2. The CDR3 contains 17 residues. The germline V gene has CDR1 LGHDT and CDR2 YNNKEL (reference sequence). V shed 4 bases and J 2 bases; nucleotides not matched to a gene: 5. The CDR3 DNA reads TGTGCCAGCAGCCCCGGGACTAGCGGGGGTTCCACAGATACGCAGTATTTT. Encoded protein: CASSPGTSGGSTDTQYF.

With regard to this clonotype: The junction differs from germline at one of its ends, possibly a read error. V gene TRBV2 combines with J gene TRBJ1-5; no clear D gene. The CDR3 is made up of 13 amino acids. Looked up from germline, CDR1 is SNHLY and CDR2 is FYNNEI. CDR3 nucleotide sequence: TGTGCCAGCAGTGCCGGACCGGACCGGCCCCAGAATTTT. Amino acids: CASSAGPDRPQNF.

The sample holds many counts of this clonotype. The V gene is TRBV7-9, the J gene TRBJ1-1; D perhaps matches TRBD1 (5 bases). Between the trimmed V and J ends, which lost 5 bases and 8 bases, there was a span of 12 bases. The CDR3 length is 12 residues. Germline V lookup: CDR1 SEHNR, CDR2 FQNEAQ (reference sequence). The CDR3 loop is CASSRQGTEAFF. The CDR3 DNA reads TGTGCCAGCAGCCGCCAGGGAACCGAAGCTTTCTTT.

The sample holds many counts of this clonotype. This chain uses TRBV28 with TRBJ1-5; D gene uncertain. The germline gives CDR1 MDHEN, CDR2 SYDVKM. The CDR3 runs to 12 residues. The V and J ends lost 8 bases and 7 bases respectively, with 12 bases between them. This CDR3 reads CASGPGYQPQHF. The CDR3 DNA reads TGTGCCAGCGGTCCGGGCTACCAGCCCCAGCATTTT.

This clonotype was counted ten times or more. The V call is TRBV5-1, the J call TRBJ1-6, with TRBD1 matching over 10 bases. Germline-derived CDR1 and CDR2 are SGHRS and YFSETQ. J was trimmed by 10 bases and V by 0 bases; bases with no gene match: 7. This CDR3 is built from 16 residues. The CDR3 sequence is CASSLEKGQGTSPLHF. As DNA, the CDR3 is TGCGCCAGCAGCTTGGAAAAGGGACAGGGGACCTCACCCCTCCACTTT.

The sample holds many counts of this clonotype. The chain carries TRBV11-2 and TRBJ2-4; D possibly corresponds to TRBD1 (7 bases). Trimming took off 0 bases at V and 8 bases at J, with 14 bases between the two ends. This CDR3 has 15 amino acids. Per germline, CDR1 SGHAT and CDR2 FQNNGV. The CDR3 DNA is TGTGCCAGCAGCTTAGACCCCGCCAGGGGGGACATTCAGTACTTC. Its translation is CASSLDPARGDIQYF.

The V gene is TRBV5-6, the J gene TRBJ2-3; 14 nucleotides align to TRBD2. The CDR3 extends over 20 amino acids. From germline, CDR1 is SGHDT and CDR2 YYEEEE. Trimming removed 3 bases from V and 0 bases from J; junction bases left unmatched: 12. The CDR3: CASSSPGGLAGAPSTDTQYF. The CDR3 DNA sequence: TGTGCCAGCAGCTCTCCAGGGGGACTAGCGGGGGCCCCTAGCACAGATACGCAGTATTTT.

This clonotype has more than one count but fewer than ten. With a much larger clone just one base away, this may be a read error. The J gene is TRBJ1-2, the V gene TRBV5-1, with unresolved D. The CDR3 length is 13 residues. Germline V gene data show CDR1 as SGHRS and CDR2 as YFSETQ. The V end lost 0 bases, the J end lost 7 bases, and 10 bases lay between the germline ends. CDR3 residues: CASSLGNIAGYTF. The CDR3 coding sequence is TGCGCCAGCAGCTTGGGAAATATTGCTGGCTACACCTTC. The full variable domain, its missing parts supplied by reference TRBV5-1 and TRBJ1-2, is KAGVTQTPRYLIKTRGQQVTLSCSPISGHRSVSWYQQTPGQGLQFLFEYFSETQRNKGNFPGRFSGRQFSNSRSEMNVSTLELGDSALYLCASSLGNIAGYTFGSGTRLTVV.

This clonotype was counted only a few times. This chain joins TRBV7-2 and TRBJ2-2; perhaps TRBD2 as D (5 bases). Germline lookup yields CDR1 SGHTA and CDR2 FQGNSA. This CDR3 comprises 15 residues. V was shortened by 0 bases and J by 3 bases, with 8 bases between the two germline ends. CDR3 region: CASSLAGVHTGELFF. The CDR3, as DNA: TGTGCCAGCAGCTTAGCCGGGGTCCACACCGGGGAGCTGTTTTTT. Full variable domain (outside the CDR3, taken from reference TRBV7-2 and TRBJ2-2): GAGVSQSPSNKVTEKGKDVELRCDPISGHTALYWYRQSLGQGLEFLIYFQGNSAPDKSGLPSDRFSAERTGGSVSTLTIQRTQQEDSAVYLCASSLAGVHTGELFFGEGSRLTVL.

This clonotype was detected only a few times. The CDR3: CASSLDRGPYEQYF. CDR3 nucleotide sequence: TGTGCCAGCAGCTTAGATCGAGGGCCCTACGAGCAGTACTTC. The chain is built from TRBV7-6 and TRBJ2-7, with TRBD2 as a possible D gene (5 bases). In germline, CDR1 is SGHVS, CDR2 FNYEAQ. The CDR3 sequence is 14 residues long. V was cut by 1 base and J by 2 bases, with 9 bases left in between.

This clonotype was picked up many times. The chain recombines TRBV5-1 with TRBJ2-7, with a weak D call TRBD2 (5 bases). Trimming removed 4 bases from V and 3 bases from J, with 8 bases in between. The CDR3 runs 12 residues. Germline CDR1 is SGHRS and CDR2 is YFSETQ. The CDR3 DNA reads TGCGCCAGCAGCACCGGGATCTACGAGCAGTACGTC. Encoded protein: CASSTGIYEQYV.

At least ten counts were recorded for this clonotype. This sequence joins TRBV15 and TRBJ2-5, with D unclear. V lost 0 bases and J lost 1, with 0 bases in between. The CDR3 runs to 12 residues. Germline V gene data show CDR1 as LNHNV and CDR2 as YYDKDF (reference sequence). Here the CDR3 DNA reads TGTGCCACCAGCAGAGACCAAGAGACCCAGTACTTC. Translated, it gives CATSRDQETQYF.

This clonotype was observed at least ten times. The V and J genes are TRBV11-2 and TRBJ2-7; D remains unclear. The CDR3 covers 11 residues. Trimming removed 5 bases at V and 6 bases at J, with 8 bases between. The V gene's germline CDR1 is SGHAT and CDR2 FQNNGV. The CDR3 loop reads CASSALLEQYF. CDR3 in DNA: TGTGCCAGCAGCGCTCTCCTCGAGCAGTACTTC.

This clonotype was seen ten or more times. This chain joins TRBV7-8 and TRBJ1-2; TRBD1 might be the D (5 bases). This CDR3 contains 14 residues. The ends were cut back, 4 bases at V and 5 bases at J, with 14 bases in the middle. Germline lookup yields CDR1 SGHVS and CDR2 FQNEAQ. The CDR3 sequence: CASSSLGGNYGYTF. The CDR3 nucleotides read TGTGCCAGCAGCTCCCTGGGGGGGAATTATGGCTACACCTTC.

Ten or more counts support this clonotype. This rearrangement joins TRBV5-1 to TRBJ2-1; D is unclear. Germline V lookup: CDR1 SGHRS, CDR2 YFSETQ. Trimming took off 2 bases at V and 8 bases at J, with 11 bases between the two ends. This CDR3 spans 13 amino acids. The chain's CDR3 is CASSLQLPDEQFF. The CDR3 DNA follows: TGCGCCAGCAGCTTACAGCTCCCCGATGAGCAGTTCTTC. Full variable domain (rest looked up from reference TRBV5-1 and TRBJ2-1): KAGVTQTPRYLIKTRGQQVTLSCSPISGHRSVSWYQQTPGQGLQFLFEYFSETQRNKGNFPGRFSGRQFSNSRSEMNVSTLELGDSALYLCASSLQLPDEQFFGPGTRLTVL.

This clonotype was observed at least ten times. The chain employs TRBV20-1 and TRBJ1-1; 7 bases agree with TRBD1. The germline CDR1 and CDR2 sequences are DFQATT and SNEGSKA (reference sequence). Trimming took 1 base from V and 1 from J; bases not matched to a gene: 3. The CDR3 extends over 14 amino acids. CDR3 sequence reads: CSARAGGENTEAFF. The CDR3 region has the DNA TGCAGTGCTAGAGCAGGGGGGGAGAACACTGAAGCTTTCTTT.

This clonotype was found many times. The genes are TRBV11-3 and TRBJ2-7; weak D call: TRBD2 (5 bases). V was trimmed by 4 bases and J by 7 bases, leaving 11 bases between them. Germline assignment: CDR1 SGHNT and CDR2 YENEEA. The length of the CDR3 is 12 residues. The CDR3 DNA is TGTGCCAGCAGCTCGTCCGGGATGGAGCAGTACTTC. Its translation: CASSSSGMEQYF.

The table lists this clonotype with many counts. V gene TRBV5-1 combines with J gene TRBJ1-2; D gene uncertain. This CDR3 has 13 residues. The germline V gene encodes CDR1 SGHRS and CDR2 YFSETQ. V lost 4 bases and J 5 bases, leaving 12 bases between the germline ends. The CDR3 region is CASSAFLGYGYTF. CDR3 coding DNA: TGCGCCAGCAGCGCGTTCTTAGGGTATGGCTACACCTTC.

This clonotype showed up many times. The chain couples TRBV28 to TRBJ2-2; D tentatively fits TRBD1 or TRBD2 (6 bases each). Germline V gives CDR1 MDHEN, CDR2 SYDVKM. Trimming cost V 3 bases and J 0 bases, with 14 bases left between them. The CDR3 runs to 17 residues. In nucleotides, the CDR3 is TGTGCCAGCAGTTTCTCCCCGGGGGCCGCGAACACCGGGGAGCTGTTTTTT. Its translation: CASSFSPGAANTGELFF.

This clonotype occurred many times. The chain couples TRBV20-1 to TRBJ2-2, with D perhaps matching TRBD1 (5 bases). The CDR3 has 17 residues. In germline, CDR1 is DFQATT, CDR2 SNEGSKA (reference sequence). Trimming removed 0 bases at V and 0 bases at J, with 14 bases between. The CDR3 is CSARDLTGTTNTGELFF. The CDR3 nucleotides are TGCAGTGCTAGAGATTTAACAGGCACGACGAACACCGGGGAGCTGTTTTTT.

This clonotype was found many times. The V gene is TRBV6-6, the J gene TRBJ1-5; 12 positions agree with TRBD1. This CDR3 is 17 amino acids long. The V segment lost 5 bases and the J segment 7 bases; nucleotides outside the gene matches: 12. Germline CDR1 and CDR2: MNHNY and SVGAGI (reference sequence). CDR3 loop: CASSLGAGQGAWQPQHF. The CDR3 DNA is TGTGCCAGCAGTCTAGGGGCGGGACAGGGGGCTTGGCAGCCCCAGCATTTT.

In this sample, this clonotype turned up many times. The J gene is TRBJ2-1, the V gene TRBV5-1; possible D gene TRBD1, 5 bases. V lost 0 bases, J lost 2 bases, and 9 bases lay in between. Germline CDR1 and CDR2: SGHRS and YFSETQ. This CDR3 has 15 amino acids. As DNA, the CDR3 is TGCGCCAGCAGCTTGGTTACAGGAACCTACAATGAGCAGTTCTTC. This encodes CASSLVTGTYNEQFF.